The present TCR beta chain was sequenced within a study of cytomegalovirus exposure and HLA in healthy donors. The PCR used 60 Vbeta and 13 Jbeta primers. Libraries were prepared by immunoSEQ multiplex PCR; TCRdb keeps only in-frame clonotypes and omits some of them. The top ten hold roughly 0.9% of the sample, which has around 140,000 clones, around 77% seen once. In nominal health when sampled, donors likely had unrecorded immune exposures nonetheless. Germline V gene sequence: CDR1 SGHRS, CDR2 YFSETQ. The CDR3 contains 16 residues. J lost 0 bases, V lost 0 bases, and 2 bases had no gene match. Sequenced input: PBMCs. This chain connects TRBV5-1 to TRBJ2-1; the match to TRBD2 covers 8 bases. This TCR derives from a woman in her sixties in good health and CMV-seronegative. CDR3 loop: CASSLGTSLSYNEQFF. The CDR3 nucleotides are TGCGCCAGCAGCTTGGGGACTAGCCTCTCCTACAATGAGCAGTTCTTC.